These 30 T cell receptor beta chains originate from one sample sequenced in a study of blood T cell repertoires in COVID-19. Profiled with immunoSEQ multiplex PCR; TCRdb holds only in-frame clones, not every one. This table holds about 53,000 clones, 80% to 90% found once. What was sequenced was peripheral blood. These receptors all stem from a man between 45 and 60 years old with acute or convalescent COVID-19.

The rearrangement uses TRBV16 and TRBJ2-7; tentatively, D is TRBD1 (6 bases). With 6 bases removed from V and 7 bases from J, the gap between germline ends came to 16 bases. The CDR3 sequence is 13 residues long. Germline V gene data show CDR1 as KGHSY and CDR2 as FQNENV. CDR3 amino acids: CASSRGSSDEQYF. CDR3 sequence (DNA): TGTGCCAGCAGTAGGGGGTCCTCTGATGAGCAGTACTTC. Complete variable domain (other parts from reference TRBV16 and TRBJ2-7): GEEVAQTPKHLVRGEGQKAKLYCAPIKGHSYVFWYQQVLKNEFKFLISFQNENVFDETGMPKERFSAKCLPNSPCSLEIQATKLEDSAVYFCASSRGSSDEQYFGPGTRLTVT.

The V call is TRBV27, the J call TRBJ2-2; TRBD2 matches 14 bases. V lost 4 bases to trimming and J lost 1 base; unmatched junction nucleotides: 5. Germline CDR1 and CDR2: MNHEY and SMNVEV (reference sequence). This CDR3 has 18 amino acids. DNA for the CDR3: TGTGCCAGCAGTTCCGGGACTAGCGGGGGCCAGAACACCGGGGAGCTGTTTTTT. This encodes CASSSGTSGGQNTGELFF.

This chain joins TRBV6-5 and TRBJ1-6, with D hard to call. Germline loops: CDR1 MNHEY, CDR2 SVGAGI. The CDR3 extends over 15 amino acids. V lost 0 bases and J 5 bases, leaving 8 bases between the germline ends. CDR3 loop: CASSYSNSDNSPLHF. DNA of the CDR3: TGTGCCAGCAGTTACTCGAACTCGGATAATTCACCCCTCCACTTT.

CDR3 coding DNA: TGTGCCAGCAGCGCTCTAGCCCGGACCGAACCCTACGAGCAGTACTTC. Amino acid sequence: CASSALARTEPYEQYF. The V call is TRBV11-1, the J call TRBJ2-7; D is perhaps TRBD2 (5 bases). V lost 5 bases, J lost 2 bases, and 19 bases lay in between. Germline CDR1 SGHAT, CDR2 FQDESV (reference sequence). The CDR3 length is 16 residues.

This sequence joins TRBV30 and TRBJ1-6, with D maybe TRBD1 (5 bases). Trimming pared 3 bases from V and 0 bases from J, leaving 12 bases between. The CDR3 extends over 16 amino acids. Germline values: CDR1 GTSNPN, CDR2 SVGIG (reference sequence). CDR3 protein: CAWRVGGSSYNSPLHF. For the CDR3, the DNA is TGTGCCTGGAGAGTTGGGGGGAGCTCCTATAATTCACCCCTCCACTTT.

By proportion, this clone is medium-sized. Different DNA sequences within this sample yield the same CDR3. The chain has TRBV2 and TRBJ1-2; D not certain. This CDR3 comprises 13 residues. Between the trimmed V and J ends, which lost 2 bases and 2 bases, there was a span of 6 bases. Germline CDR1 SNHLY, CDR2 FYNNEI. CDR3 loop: CASSEKLNYGYTF. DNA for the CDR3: TGTGCCAGCAGTGAAAAACTGAACTATGGCTACACCTTC. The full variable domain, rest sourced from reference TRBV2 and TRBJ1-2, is EPEVTQTPSHQVTQMGQEVILRCVPISNHLYFYWYRQILGQKVEFLVSFYNNEISEKSEIFDDQFSVERPDGSNFTLKIRSTKLEDSAMYFCASSEKLNYGYTFGSGTRLTVV.

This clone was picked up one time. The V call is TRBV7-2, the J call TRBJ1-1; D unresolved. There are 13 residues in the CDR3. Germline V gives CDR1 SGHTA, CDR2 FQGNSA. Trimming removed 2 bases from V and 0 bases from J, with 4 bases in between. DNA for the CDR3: TGTGCCAGCAGCTTAACAGTGAACACTGAAGCTTTCTTT. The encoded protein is CASSLTVNTEAFF.

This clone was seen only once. Here the CDR3 DNA reads TGCGCCAGCAGCTTGGGACTAGCGGACCAAGAGACCCAGTACTTC. Protein: CASSLGLADQETQYF. V usage is TRBV5-1 and J usage is TRBJ2-5; TRBD2 matches at 9 bases. Looked up from germline, CDR1 is SGHRS and CDR2 is YFSETQ. The CDR3 loop spans 15 amino acids. Germline trimming cut 0 bases from V and 0 bases from J; bases unmatched to any gene: 0. Filled out from reference TRBV5-1 and TRBJ2-5, the complete variable domain reads KAGVTQTPRYLIKTRGQQVTLSCSPISGHRSVSWYQQTPGQGLQFLFEYFSETQRNKGNFPGRFSGRQFSNSRSEMNVSTLELGDSALYLCASSLGLADQETQYFGPGTRLLVL.

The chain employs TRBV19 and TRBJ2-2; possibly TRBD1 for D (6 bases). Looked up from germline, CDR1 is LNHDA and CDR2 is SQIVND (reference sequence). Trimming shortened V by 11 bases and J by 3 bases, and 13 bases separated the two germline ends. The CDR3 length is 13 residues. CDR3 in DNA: TGTGCCGGCCAGGGGTGGGACACCGGGGAGCTGTTTTTT. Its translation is CAGQGWDTGELFF. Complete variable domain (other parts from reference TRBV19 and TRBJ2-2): DGGITQSPKYLFRKEGQNVTLSCEQNLNHDAMYWYRQDPGQGLRLIYYSQIVNDFQKGDIAEGYSVSREKKESFPLTVTSAQKNPTAFYLCAGQGWDTGELFFGEGSRLTVL.

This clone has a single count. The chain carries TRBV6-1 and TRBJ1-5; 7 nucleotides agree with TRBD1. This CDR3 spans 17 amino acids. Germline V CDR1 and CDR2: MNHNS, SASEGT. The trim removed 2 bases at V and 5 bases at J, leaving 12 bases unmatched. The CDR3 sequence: CASSERGRADNYQPQHF. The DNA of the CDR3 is TGTGCCAGCAGTGAAAGGGGGCGGGCCGACAACTATCAGCCCCAGCATTTT.

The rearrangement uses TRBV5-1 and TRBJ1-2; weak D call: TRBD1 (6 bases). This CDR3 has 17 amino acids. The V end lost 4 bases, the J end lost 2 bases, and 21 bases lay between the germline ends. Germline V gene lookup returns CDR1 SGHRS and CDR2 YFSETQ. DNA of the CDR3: TGCGCCAGCAGCCCCGAAGGGGGGGGACGGGGAAACTATGGCTACACCTTC. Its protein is CASSPEGGGRGNYGYTF.

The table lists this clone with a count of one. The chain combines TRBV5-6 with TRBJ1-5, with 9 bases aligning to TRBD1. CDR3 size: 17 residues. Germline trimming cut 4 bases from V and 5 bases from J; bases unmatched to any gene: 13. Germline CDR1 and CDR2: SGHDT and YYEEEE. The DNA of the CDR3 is TGTGCCAGCAGCCATAGGGACAGGGAAGAGGGGTATCAGCCCCAGCATTTT. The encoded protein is CASSHRDREEGYQPQHF.

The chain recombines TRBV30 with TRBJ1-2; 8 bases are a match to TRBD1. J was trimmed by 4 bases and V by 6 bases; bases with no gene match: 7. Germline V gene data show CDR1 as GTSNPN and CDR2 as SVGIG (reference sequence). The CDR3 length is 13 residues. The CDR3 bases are TGTGCCTGCCGGGACAGGTCGGGCTATGGCTACACCTTC. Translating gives CACRDRSGYGYTF.

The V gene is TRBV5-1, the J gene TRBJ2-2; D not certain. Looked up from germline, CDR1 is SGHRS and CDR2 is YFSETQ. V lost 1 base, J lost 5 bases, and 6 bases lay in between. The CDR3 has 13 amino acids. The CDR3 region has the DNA TGCGCCAGCAGCTTGTCGTCGACCGGGGAGCTGTTTTTT. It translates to CASSLSSTGELFF.

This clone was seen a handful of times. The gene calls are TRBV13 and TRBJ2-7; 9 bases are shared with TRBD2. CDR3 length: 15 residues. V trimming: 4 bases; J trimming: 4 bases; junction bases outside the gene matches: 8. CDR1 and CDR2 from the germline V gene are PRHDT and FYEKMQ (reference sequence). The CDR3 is CASSSPGLAAYEQYF. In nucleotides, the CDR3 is TGTGCCAGCAGCTCCCCGGGACTAGCTGCATACGAGCAGTACTTC. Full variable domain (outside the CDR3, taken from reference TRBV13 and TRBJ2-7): AAGVIQSPRHLIKEKRETATLKCYPIPRHDTVYWYQQGPGQDPQFLISFYEKMQSDKGSIPDRFSAQQFSDYHSELNMSSLELGDSALYFCASSSPGLAAYEQYFGPGTRLTVT.

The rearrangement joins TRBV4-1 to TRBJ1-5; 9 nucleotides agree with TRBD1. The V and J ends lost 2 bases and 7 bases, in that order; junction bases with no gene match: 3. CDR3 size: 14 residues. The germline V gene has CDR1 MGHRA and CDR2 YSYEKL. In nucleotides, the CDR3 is TGCGCCAGCAGCCAAAAGACAGGGGGACAGCCCCAGCATTTT. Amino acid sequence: CASSQKTGGQPQHF.

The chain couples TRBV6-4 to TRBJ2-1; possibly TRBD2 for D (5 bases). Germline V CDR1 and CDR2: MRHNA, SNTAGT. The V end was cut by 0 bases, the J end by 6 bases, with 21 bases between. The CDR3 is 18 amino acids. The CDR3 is CASSDSPGKRTSFNEQFF. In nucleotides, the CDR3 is TGTGCCAGCAGTGACTCTCCGGGAAAGCGGACCTCTTTCAATGAGCAGTTCTTC.

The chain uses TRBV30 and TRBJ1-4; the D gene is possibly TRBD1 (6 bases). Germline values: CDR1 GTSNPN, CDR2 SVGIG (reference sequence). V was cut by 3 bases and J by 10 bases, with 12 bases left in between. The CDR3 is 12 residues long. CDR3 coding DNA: TGTGCCTGGAGCGGACAGCCCAGAAAACTGTTTTTT. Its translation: CAWSGQPRKLFF. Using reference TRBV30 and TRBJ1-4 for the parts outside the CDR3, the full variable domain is SQTIHQWPATLVQPVGSPLSLECTVEGTSNPNLYWYRQAAGRGLQLLFYSVGIGQISSEVPQNLSASRPQDRQFILSSKKLLLSDSGFYLCAWSGQPRKLFFGSGTQLSVL.

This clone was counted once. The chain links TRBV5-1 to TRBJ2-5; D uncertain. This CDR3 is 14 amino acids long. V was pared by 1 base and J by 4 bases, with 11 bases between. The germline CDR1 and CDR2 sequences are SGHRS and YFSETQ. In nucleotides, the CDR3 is TGCGCCAGCAGCTTGTCAGGAACGCTAGAGACCCAGTACTTC. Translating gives CASSLSGTLETQYF.

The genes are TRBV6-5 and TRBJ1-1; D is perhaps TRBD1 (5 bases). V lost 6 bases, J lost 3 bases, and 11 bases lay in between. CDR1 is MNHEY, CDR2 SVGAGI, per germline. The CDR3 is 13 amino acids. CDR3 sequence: CASRKGAYTEAFF. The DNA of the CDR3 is TGTGCCAGCAGGAAAGGGGCCTACACTGAAGCTTTCTTT.

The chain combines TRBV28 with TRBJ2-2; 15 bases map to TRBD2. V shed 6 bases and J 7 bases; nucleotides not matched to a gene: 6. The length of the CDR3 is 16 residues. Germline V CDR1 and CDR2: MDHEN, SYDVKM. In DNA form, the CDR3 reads TGTGCCAGCAGGCGGCCGGGACTAGCGGGAGGCGGGGAGCTGTTTTTT. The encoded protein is CASRRPGLAGGGELFF. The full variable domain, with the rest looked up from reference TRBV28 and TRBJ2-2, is DVKVTQSSRYLVKRTGEKVFLECVQDMDHENMFWYRQDPGLGLRLIYFSYDVKMKEKGDIPEGYSVSREKKERFSLILESASTNQTSMYLCASRRPGLAGGGELFFGEGSRLTVL.

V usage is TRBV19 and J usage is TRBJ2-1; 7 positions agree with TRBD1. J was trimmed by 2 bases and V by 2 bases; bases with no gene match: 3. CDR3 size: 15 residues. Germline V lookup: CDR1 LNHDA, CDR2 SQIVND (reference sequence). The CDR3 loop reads CASSIKGAPYNEQFF. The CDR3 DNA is TGTGCCAGTAGTATAAAGGGGGCTCCCTACAATGAGCAGTTCTTC.

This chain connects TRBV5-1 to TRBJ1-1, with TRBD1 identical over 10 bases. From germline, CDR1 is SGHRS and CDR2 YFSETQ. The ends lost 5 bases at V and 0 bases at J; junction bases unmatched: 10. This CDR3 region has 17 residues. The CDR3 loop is CASSTVWDRGVNTEAFF. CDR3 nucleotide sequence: TGCGCCAGCAGTACCGTTTGGGACAGGGGCGTGAACACTGAAGCTTTCTTT.

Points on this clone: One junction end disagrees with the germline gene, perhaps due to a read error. DNA for the CDR3: TGTGCCAGCTCATCACCCACCGGGTCTCAAGAAAAACTGTTTTTT. This translates into CASSSPTGSQEKLFF. The rearrangement links TRBV18 to TRBJ1-4; D call uncertain. CDR1 is KGHSH, CDR2 LQKENI, per germline. CDR3 length: 15 residues.

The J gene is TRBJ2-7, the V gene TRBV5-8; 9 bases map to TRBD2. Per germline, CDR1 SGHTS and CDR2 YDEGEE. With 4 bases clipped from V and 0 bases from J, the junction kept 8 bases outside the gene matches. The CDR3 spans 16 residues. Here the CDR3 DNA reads TGTGCCAGCAGCCCCCCTAGCGGGATTCACTCCTACGAGCAGTACTTC. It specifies CASSPPSGIHSYEQYF.

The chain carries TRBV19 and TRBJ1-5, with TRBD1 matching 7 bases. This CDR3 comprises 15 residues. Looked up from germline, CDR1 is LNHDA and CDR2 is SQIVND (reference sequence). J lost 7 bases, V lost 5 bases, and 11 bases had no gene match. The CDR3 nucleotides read TGTGCCAGTAGTCGACAGGGTGAGGTTCAGCAGCCCCAGCATTTT. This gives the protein CASSRQGEVQQPQHF.

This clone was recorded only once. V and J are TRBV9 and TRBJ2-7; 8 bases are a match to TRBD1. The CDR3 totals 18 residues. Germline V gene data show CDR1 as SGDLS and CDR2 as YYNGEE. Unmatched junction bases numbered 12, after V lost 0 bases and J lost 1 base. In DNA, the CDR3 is TGTGCCAGCAGCGTAGCTACGGGGCAGGGGGCCCTTTCCTACGAGCAGTACTTC. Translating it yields CASSVATGQGALSYEQYF.

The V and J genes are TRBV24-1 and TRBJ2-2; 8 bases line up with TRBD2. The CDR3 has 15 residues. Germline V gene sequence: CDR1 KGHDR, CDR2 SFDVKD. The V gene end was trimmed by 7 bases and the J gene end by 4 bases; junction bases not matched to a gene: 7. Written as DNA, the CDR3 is TGTGCCACCAGGTCGGGAGGGAGGGCCACCGGGGAGCTGTTTTTT. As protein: CATRSGGRATGELFF.

CDR3 nucleotides: TGTGCCAGCAGTGACTCTAATGGGAGAGACACCGGGGAGCTGTTTTTT. It specifies CASSDSNGRDTGELFF. The chain uses TRBV6-4 and TRBJ2-2, with a weak D call TRBD2 (5 bases). V lost 0 bases and J 3 bases, leaving 11 bases between the germline ends. The germline V gene encodes CDR1 MRHNA and CDR2 SNTAGT. CDR3 size: 16 residues.

CDR3 amino acids: CASSPTADTQYF. The CDR3 DNA reads as TGTGCCAGCAGCCCGACTGCAGATACGCAGTATTTT. The V call is TRBV7-9, the J call TRBJ2-3; D is unresolved. The CDR3 loop spans 12 amino acids. The germline V gene encodes CDR1 SEHNR and CDR2 FQNEAQ (reference sequence). V was cut by 5 bases and J by 4 bases, with 7 bases left in between.